Reported below is one T cell receptor beta chain. The target antigen is unknown. This entry belongs to a study of OX40 agonist ivuxolimab in advanced cancers. On the study more broadly: Participants, 82.7% male, averaged approximately 65 years of age, ranging from roughly 23 to 90.

Losses at the gene ends were 4 bases for V and 0 bases for J; bases not matched to a gene: 6. The germline CDR1 and CDR2 sequences are SGHVS and FNYEAQ. This CDR3 comprises 15 residues. Whole-study results and caveats: Relatively little clonal expansion, among the lowest observed, appeared in partial responders at 0.1-3.0 mg/kg. Clonal expansion from baseline to week 6 occurred in both CD4+ and CD8+ T cells.

Using immunoSEQ multiplex PCR, the repertoire was profiled, and TCRdb retains in-frame clones only, with some absent. The table records about 71,000 clones, 90% to 95% of them present only once. The rearrangement joins TRBV7-6 to TRBJ2-7, with TRBD1 matching over 7 bases. The sequence was collected from an adult with an advanced solid tumor such as melanoma, head and neck, liver or kidney cancer. Sequencing used CD4+ or CD8+ T cells sorted from blood, obtained in a trial of the OX40 agonist ivuxolimab. The CDR3 loop reads CASSSTDRVSYEQYF. The CDR3 DNA reads as TGTGCCAGCAGCTCGACCGACAGGGTCTCCTACGAGCAGTACTTC.